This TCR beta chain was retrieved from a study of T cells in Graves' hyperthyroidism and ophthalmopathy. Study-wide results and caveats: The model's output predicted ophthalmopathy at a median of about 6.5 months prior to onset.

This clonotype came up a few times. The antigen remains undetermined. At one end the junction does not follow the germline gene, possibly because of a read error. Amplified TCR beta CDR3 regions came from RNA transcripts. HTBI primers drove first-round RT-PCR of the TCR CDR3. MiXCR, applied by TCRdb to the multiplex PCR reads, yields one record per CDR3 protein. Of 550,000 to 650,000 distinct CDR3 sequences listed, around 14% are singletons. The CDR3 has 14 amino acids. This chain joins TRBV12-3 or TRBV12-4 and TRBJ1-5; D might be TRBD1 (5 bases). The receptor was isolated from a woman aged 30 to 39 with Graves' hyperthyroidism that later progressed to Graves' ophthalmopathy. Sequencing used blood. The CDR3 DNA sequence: TGTGCCAGCAGTCTGATTGGGGCAAATCGGCCCCAGCATTTT. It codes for CASSLIGANRPQHF.